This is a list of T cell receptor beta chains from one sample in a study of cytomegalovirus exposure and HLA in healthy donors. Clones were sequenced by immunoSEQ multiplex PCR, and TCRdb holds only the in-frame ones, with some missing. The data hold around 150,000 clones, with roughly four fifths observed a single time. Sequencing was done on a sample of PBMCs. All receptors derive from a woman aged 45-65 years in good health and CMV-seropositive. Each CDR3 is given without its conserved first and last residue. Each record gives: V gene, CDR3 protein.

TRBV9	ASSEGGYGYT
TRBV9	ASSVGGHSADTQY
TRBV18	ASSAQGSGNTIY
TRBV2	ASQQTGTNYGYT
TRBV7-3	ASSSSTSGGIETQY
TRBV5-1	ASSLTDRGAANYGYT
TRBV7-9	ASSFIGQGEGYT
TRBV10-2	ASSRTGLGEKLF
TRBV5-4	ASSSPGQAKMNTEAF
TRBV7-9	ASSQYTGGVNYGYT
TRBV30	AWSVGLNTEAF
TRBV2	ASTDSLAGHQETQY
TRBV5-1	ASSLVINSYEQY
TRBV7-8	ASTGAIGYEQY
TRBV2	AGLKGGAGDTQY
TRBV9	ASSAQAGGPSTDTQY
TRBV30	AWSEDGDTEAF
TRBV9	ASGRGQGGSGNTIY
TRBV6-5	ASRPQRRNTEAF
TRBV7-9	AGGAGGLNTEAF
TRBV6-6	ASSYMGGGQETQY
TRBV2	ASKRDTLDTQY
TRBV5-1	ASSLSGRGSTDTQY
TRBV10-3	AISESGQGNEKLF
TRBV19	ASSSWDRDEETQY
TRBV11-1	ASSLGLSDTQY
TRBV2	ASSVRDRDVLT
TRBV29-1	SCREQGHTEAF
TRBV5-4	ASSLAGRVGYT
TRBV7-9	ASSDEGRYGYT
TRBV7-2	ASSTNSGANVLT
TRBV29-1	SVKDRGEKLF
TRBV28	ASSTERGVWTYEQY
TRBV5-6	ASSPGTGVGEQY
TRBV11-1	ASSLAGQINTGELF
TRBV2	ASSGHLNTEAF
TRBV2	ASSFTPSGAQY